This TCR beta chain was found in a study of T cell responses to AZD1222 COVID-19 vaccine. General study points: Baseline seropositivity occurred in only a handful of AZD1222 recipients.

Method: immunoSEQ multiplex PCR; TCRdb's copy keeps in-frame clones and lacks some. The profile shows around 150,000 clones, roughly 89% of them singletons. As for this clone: Its antigen is as yet unknown.

The CDR3 loop spans 14 amino acids. Trimming removed 1 base from V and 7 bases from J; junction bases left unmatched: 6. The germline CDR1 and CDR2 sequences are SGHVS and FNYEAQ. The TCR originated in an adult in good health. The sample here was peripheral blood, taken on day 0 of AZD1222 vaccination. V gene TRBV7-6 combines with J gene TRBJ1-1; 7 bases map to TRBD1. The CDR3 region is CASSLETGWVEAFF. CDR3 coding DNA: TGTGCCAGCAGCTTAGAGACAGGGTGGGTTGAAGCTTTCTTT.